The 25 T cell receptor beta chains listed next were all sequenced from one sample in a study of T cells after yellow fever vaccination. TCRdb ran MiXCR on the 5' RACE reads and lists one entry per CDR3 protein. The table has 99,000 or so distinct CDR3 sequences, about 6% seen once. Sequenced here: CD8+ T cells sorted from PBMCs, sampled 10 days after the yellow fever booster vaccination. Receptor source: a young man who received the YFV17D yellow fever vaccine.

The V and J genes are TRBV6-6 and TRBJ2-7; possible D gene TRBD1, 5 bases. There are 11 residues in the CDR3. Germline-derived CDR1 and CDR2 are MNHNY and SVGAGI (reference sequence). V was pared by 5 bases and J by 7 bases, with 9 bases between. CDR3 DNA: TGTGCCAGCAGTCAGGGTAGGGAGCAGTACGTC. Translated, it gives CASSQGREQYV.

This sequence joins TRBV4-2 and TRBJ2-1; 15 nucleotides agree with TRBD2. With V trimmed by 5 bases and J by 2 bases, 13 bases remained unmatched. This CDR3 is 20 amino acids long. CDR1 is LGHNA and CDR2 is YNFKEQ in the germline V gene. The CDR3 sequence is CASSVPQGTSGGTPYNEQFF. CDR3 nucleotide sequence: TGTGCCAGCAGCGTACCCCAGGGGACTAGCGGGGGGACGCCCTACAATGAGCAGTTCTTC.

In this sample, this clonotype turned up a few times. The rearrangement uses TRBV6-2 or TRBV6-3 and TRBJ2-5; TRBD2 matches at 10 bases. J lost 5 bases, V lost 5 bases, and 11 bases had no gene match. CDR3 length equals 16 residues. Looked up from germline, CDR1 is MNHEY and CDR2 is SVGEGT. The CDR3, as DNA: TGTGCCAGCAGTCAGAGAGCGGGGGGGCCTTCGGAGACCCAGTACTTC. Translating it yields CASSQRAGGPSETQYF.

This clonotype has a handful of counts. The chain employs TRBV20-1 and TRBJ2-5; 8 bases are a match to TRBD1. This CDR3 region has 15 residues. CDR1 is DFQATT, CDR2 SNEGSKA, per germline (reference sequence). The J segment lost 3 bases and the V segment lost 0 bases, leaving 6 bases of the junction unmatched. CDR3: CSARDAAQGEETQYF. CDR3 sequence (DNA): TGCAGTGCTAGAGATGCGGCACAGGGGGAAGAGACCCAGTACTTC.

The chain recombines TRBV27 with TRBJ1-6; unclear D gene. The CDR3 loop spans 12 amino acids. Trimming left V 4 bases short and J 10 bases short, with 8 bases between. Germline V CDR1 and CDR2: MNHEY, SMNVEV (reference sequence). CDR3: CASSSYGSPLHF. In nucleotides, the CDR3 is TGTGCCAGCAGTTCTTACGGATCACCCCTCCACTTT.

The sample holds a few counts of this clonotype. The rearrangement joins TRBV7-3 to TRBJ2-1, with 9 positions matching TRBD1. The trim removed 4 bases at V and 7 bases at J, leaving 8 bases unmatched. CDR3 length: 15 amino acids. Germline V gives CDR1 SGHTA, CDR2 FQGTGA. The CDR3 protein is CASSSSGTGSNEQFF. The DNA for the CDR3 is TGTGCCAGCAGCTCATCCGGGACAGGGAGTAATGAGCAGTTCTTC. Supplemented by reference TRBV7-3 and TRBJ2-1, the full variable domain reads GAGVSQTPSNKVTEKGKYVELRCDPISGHTALYWYRQSLGQGPEFLIYFQGTGAADDSGLPNDRFFAVRPEGSVSTLKIQRTERGDSAVYLCASSSSGTGSNEQFFGPGTRLTVL.

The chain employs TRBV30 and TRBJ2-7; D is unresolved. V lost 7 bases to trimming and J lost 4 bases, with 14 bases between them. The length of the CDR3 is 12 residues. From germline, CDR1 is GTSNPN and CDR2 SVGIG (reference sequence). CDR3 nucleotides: TGTGCCTTCGACTTGTCCTTATACGAGCAGTACTTC. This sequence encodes CAFDLSLYEQYF.

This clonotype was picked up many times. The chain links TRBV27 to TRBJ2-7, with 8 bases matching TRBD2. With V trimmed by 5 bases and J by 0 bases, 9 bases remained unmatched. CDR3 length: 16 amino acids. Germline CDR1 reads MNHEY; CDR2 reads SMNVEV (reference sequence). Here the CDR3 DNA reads TGTGCCAGCAGTGCGTTCGGGGGGGCCCACTCCTACGAGCAGTACTTC. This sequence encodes CASSAFGGAHSYEQYF.

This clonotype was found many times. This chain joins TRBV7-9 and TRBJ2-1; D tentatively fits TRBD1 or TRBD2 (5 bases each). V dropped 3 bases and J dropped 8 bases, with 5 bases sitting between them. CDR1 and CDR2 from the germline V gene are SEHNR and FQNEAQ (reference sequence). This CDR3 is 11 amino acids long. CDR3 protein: CASSLGDEQFF. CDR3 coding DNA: TGTGCCAGCAGCTTGGGGGATGAGCAGTTCTTC.

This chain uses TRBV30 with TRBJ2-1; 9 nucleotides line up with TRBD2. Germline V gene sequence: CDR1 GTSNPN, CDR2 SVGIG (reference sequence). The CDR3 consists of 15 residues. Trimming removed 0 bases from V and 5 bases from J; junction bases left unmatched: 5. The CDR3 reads CAWSVLAGDNNEQFF. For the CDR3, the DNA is TGTGCCTGGAGTGTATTAGCGGGGGACAACAATGAGCAGTTCTTC.

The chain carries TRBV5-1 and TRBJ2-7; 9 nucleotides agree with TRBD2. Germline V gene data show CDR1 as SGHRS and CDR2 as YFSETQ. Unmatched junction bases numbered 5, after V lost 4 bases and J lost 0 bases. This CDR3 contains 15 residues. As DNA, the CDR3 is TGCGCCAGCAGCCCCCGACTAGCGGTCTCCTACGAGCAGTACTTC. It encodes CASSPRLAVSYEQYF.

CDR3 residues: CASRAQGNTEAFF. As DNA, the CDR3 is TGTGCCAGCAGAGCTCAGGGAAACACTGAAGCTTTCTTT. This chain connects TRBV27 to TRBJ1-1, with D possibly matching TRBD1 (5 bases). Germline V gene sequence: CDR1 MNHEY, CDR2 SMNVEV (reference sequence). This CDR3 is built from 13 residues. The V and J ends lost 6 bases and 2 bases respectively, with 10 bases between them.

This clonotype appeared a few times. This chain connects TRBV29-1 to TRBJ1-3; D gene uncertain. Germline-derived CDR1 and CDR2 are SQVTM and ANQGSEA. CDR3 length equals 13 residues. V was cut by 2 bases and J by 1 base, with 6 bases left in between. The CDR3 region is CSVEWGSGNTIYF. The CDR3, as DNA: TGCAGCGTTGAATGGGGTTCTGGAAACACCATATATTTT. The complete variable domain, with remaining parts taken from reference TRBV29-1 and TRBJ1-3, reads SAVISQKPSRDICQRGTSLTIQCQVDSQVTMMFWYRQQPGQSLTLIATANQGSEATYESGFVIDKFPISRPNLTFSTLTVSNMSPEDSSIYLCSVEWGSGNTIYFGEGSWLTVV.

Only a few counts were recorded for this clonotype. CDR3 nucleotides: TGCGCCAGCAGCTTGGGGATGTGGGCTAGCGGGGGCCCCCACTACAATGAGCAGTTCTTC. Protein product: CASSLGMWASGGPHYNEQFF. The V and J genes are TRBV5-1 and TRBJ2-1; 10 bases align to TRBD2. The CDR3 covers 20 residues. J was trimmed by 3 bases and V by 0 bases; bases with no gene match: 15. The germline CDR1 and CDR2 sequences are SGHRS and YFSETQ.

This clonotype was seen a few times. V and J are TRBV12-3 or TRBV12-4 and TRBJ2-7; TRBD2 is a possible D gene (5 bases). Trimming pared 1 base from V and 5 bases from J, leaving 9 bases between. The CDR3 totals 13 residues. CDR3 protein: CASSLVGSDEQYF. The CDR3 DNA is TGTGCCAGCAGTTTAGTCGGTAGCGACGAGCAGTACTTC.

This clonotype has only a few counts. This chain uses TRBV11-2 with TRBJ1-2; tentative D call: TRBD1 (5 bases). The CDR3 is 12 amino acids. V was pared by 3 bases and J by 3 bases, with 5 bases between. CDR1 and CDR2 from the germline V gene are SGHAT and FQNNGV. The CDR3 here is CASSLGDYGYTF. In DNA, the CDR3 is TGTGCCAGCAGCTTGGGGGACTATGGCTACACCTTC.

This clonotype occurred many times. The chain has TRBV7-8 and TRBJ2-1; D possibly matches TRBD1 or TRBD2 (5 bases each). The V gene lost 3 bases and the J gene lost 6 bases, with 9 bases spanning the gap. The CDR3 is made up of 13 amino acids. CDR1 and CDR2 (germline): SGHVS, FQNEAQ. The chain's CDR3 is CASSFIGGNEQFF. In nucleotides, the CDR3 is TGTGCCAGCAGCTTTATTGGGGGCAATGAGCAGTTCTTC.

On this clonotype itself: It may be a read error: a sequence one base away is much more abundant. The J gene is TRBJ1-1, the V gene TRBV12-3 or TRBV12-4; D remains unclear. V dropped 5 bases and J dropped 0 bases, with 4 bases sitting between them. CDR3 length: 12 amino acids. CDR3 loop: CASSPVNTEAFF. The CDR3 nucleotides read TGTGCCAGCAGTCCAGTGAACACTGAAGCTTTCTTT.

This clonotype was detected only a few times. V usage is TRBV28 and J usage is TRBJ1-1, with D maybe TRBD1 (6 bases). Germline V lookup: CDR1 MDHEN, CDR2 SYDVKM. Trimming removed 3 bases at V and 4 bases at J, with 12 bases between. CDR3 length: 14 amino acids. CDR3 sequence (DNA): TGTGCCAGCAGTTTGGCAGGGGCCGTCACTGAAGCTTTCTTT. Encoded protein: CASSLAGAVTEAFF.

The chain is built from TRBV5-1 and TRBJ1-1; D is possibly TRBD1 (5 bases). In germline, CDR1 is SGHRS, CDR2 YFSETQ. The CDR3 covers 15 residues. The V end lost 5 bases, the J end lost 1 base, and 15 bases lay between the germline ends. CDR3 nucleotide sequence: TGCGCCAGCAGTTTAACCGGGACCGGGAACACTGAAGCTTTCTTT. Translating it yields CASSLTGTGNTEAFF.

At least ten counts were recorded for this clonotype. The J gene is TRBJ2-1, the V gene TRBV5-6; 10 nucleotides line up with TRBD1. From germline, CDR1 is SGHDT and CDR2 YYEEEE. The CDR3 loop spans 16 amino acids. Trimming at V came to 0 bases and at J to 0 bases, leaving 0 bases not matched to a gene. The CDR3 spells CASSLGDRGSYNEQFF. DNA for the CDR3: TGTGCCAGCAGCTTGGGGGACAGGGGCTCCTACAATGAGCAGTTCTTC.

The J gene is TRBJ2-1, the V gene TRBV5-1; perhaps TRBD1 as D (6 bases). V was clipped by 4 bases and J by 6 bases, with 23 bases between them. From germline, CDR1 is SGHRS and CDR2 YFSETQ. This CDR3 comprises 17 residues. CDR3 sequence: CASSGGPGHSRLNEQFF. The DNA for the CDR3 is TGCGCCAGCAGCGGAGGACCGGGACACAGCCGACTCAATGAGCAGTTCTTC.

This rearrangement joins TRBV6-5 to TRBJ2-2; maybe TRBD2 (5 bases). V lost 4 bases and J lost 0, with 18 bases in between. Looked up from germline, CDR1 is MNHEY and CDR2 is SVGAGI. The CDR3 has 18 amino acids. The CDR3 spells CASSSPSGAASNTGELFF. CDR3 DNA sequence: TGTGCCAGCAGTTCCCCCTCAGGAGCGGCCTCGAACACCGGGGAGCTGTTTTTT.

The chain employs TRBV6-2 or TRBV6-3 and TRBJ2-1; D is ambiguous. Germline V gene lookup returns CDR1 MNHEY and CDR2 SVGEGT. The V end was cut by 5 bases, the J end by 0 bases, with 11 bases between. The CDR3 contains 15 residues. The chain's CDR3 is CASSATLSSYNEQFF. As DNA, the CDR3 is TGTGCCAGCAGTGCGACACTTAGCTCCTACAATGAGCAGTTCTTC.

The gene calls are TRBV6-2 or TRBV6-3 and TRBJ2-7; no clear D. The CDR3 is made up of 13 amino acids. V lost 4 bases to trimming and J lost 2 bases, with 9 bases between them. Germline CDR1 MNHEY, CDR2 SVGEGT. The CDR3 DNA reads TGTGCCAGCAGTTTATACAGACCCTACGAGCAGTACTTC. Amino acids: CASSLYRPYEQYF.